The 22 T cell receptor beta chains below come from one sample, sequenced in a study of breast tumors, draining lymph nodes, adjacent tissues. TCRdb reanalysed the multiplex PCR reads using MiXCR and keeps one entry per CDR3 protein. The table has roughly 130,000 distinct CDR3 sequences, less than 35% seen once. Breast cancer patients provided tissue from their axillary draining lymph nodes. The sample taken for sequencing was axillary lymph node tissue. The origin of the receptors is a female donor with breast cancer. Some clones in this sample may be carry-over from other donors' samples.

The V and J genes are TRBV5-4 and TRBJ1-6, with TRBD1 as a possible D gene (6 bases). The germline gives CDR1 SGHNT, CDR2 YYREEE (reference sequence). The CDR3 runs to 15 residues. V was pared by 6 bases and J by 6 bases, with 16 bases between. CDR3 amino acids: CASTNTGTSNSPLHF. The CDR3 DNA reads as TGTGCCAGCACCAACACCGGGACAAGTAATTCACCCCTCCACTTT.

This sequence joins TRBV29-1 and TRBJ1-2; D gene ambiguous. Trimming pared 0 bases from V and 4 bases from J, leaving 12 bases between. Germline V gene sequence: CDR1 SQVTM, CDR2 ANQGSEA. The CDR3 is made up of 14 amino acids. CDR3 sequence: CSVEDPRGLYGYTF. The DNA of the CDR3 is TGCAGCGTTGAAGATCCTCGAGGGCTCTATGGCTACACCTTC. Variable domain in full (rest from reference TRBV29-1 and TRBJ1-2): SAVISQKPSRDICQRGTSLTIQCQVDSQVTMMFWYRQQPGQSLTLIATANQGSEATYESGFVIDKFPISRPNLTFSTLTVSNMSPEDSSIYLCSVEDPRGLYGYTFGSGTRLTVV.

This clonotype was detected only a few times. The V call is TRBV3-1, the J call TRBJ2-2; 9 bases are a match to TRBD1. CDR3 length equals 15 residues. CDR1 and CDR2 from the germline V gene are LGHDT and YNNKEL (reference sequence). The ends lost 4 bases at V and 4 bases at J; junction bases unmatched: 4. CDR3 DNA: TGTGCCAGCAGCCCCCGGGACAGGGCCACCGGGGAGCTGTTTTTT. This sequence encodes CASSPRDRATGELFF.

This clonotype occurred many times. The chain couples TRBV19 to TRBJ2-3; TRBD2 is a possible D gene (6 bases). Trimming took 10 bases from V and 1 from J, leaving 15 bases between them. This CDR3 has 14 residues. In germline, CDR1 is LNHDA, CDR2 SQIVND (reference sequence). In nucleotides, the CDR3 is TGTGCCACTAATGTAGGACTACGCACAGATACGCAGTATTTT. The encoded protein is CATNVGLRTDTQYF.

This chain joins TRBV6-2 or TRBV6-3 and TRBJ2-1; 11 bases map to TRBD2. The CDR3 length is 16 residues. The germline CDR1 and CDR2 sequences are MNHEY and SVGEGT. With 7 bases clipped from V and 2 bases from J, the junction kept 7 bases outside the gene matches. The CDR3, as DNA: TGTGCCAGCACTTCCCCTAGCGGGGGGCCCTACAATGAGCAGTTCTTC. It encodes CASTSPSGGPYNEQFF.

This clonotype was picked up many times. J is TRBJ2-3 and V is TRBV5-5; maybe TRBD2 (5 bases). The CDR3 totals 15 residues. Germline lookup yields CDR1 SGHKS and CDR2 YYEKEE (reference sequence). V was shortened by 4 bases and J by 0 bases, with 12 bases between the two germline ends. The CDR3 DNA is TGTGCCAGCAGCCTAGGAGGCTACAGCACAGATACGCAGTATTTT. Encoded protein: CASSLGGYSTDTQYF. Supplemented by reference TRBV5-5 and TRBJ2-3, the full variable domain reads DAGVTQSPTHLIKTRGQQVTLRCSPISGHKSVSWYQQVLGQGPQFIFQYYEKEERGRGNFPDRFSARQFPNYSSELNVNALLLGDSALYLCASSLGGYSTDTQYFGPGTRLTVL.

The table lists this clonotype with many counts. CDR3 loop: CASSDPAGGGNEQYV. The DNA for the CDR3 is TGTGCCAGCAGTGACCCAGCGGGGGGGGGTAACGAGCAGTACGTC. The V call is TRBV6-1, the J call TRBJ2-7; 10 nucleotides match TRBD2. Trimming took 3 bases from V and 5 from J; bases not matched to a gene: 7. CDR3 length equals 15 residues. The germline V gene encodes CDR1 MNHNS and CDR2 SASEGT.

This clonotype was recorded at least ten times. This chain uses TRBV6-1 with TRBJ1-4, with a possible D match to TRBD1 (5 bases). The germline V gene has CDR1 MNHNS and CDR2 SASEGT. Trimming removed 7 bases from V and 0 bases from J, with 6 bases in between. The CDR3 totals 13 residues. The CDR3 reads CASTGATNEKLFF. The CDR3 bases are TGTGCCAGCACGGGGGCAACTAATGAAAAACTGTTTTTT.

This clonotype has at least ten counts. The CDR3 here is CASSDREAGQEKLFF. CDR3 coding DNA: TGTGCCAGTAGTGACCGGGAGGCCGGACAGGAAAAACTGTTTTTT. The V gene is TRBV19, the J gene TRBJ1-4; D is perhaps TRBD1 (6 bases). Germline assignment: CDR1 LNHDA and CDR2 SQIVND (reference sequence). Trimming took off 5 bases at V and 8 bases at J, with 18 bases between the two ends. The CDR3 is 15 amino acids. The full variable domain, its missing parts supplied by reference TRBV19 and TRBJ1-4, is DGGITQSPKYLFRKEGQNVTLSCEQNLNHDAMYWYRQDPGQGLRLIYYSQIVNDFQKGDIAEGYSVSREKKESFPLTVTSAQKNPTAFYLCASSDREAGQEKLFFGSGTQLSVL.

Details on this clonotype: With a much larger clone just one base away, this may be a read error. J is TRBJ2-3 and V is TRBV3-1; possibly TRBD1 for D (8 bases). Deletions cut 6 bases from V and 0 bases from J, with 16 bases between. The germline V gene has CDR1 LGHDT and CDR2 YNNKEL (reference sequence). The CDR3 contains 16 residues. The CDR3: CASSLQGGASTDTQYF. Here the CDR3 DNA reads TGTGCCAGCAGTCTACAGGGGGGGGCGAGCACAGATACGCAGTATTTT.

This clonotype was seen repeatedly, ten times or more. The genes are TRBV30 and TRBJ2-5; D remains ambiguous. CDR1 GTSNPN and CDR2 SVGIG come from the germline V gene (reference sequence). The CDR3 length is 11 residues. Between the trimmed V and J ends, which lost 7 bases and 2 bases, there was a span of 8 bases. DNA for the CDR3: TGTGCCTTCCAGCCGCAAGAGACCCAGTACTTC. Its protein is CAFQPQETQYF.

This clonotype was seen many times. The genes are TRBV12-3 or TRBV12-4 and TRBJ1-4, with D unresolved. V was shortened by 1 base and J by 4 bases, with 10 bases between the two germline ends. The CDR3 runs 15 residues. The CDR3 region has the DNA TGTGCCAGCAGTTTAGGGTCTTCGGATAATGAAAAACTGTTTTTT. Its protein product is CASSLGSSDNEKLFF.

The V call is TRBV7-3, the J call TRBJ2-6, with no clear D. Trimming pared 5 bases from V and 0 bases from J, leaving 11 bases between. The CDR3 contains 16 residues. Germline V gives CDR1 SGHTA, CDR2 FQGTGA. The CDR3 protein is CASSQGPLSGANVLTF. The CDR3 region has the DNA TGTGCCAGCAGCCAAGGTCCGCTCTCTGGGGCCAACGTCCTGACTTTC.

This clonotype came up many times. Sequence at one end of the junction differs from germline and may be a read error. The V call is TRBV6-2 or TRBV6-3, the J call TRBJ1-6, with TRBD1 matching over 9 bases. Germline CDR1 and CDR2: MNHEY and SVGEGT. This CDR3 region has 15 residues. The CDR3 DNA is TGTGCCAGCAGTCACTCGGGACAGGGTCTGGTTCCCCTCCACTTT. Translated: CASSHSGQGLVPLHF.

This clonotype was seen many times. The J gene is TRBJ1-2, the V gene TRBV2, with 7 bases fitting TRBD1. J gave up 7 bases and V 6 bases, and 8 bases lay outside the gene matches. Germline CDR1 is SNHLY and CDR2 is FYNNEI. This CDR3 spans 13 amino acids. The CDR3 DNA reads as TGTGCCAGCAGCCAGGAAGGACAGGCTGGCTACACCTTC. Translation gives CASSQEGQAGYTF.

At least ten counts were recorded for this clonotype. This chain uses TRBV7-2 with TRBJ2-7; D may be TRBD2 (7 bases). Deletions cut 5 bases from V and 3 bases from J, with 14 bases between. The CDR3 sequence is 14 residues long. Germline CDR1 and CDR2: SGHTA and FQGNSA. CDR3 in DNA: TGTGCCAGCAGCCTGGGGGGGGCCGTCTACGAGCAGTACTTC. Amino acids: CASSLGGAVYEQYF.

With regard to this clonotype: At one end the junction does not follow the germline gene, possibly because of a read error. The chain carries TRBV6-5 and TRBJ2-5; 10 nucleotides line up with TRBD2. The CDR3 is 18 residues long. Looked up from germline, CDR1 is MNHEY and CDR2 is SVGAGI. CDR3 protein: CASSHSNWPSGGQETQYF. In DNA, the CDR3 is TGTGCCAGCAGTCACTCGAATTGGCCTAGCGGGGGTCAAGAGACCCAGTACTTC.

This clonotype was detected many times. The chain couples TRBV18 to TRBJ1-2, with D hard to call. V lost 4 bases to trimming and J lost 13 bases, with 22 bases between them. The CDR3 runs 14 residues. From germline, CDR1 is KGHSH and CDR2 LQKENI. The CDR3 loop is CASSHGREPPKITF. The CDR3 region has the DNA TGTGCCAGCTCACATGGACGGGAACCCCCAAAAATCACCTTC.

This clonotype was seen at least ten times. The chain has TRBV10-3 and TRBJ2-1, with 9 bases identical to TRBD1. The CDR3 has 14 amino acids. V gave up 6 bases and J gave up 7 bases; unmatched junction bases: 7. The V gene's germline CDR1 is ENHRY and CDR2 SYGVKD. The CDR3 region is CAIRSGTGKNEQFF. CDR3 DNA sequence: TGTGCCATCAGATCCGGGACAGGGAAGAATGAGCAGTTCTTC.

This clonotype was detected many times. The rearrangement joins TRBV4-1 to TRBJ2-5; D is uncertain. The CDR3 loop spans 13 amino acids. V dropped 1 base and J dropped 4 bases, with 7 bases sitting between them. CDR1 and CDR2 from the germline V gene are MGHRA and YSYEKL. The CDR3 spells CASSQGALETQYF. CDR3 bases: TGCGCCAGCAGCCAAGGGGCATTAGAGACCCAGTACTTC.

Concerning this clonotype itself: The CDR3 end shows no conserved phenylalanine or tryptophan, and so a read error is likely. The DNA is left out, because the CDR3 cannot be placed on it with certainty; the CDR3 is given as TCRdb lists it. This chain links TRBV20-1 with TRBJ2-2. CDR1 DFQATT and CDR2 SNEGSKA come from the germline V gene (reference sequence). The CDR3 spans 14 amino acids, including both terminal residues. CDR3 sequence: CSARVNKNTGELRA.

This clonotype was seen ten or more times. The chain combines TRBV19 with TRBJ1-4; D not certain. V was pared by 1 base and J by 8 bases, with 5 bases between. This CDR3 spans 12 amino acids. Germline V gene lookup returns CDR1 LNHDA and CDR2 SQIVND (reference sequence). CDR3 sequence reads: CASSIGFEKLFF. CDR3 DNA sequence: TGTGCCAGTAGTATAGGGTTCGAAAAACTGTTTTTT.